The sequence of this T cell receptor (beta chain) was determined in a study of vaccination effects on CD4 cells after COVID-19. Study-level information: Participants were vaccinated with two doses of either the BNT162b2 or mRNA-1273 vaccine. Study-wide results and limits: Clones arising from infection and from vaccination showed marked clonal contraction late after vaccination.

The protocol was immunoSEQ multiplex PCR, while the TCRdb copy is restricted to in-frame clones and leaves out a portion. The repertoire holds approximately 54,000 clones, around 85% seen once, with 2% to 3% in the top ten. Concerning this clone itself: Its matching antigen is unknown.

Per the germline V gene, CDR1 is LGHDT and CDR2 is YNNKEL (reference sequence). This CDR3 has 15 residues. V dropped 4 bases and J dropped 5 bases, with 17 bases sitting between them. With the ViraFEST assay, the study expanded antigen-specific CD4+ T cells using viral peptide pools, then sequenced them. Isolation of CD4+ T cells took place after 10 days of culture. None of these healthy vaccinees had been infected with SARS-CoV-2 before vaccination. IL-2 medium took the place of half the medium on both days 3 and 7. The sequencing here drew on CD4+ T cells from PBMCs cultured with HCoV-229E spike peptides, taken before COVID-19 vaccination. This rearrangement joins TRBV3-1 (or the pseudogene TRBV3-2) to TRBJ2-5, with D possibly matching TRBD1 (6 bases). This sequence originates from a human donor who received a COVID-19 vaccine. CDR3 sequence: CASSPSTGRGETQYF. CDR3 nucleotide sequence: TGTGCCAGCAGCCCTTCGACAGGCCGAGGGGAGACCCAGTACTTC.